These 6 T cell receptor beta chains were all obtained from the same sample, sequenced in a study of cytomegalovirus exposure and HLA in healthy donors (dated by TCRdb to about 2017). The library was prepared using the immunoSEQ multiplex PCR assay. TCRdb mirrors the immuneACCESS table, restricted to in-frame sequences. Some clones are absent from its copies; in checked studies, under half trace to an unresolved V gene, and the reason for the others is unknown. Counted in this sample were 200,000 or so clones; approximately 84% of them appeared once. The top ten hold approximately 7% of the sample. The sequenced material came from PBMCs. All receptors come from a man aged 18 to 30 in good health and CMV-seropositive.

This chain connects TRBV7-6 to TRBJ1-5, with TRBD1 as a possible D gene (6 bases). V was trimmed by 5 bases and J by 7 bases, leaving 12 bases between them. The CDR3 sequence is 13 residues long. In germline, CDR1 is SGHVS, CDR2 FNYEAQ. The CDR3 coding sequence is TGTGCCAGCAGCGCACAGGGATTCCAGCCCCAGCATTTT. It encodes CASSAQGFQPQHF. Drawing the rest from reference TRBV7-6 and TRBJ1-5, the complete variable domain is GAGVSQSPRYKVTKRGQDVALRCDPISGHVSLYWYRQALGQGPEFLTYFNYEAQQDKSGLPNDRFSAERPEGSISTLTIQRTEQRDSAMYRCASSAQGFQPQHFGDGTRLSIL.

This clone was seen more than once but under ten times. The chain is built from TRBV5-1 and TRBJ1-2, with TRBD1 matching over 9 bases. The CDR3 is made up of 15 amino acids. Germline trimming cut 0 bases from V and 2 bases from J; bases unmatched to any gene: 2. Germline V gives CDR1 SGHRS, CDR2 YFSETQ. The CDR3 loop is CASSLGDRENYGYTF. CDR3 DNA sequence: TGCGCCAGCAGCTTGGGGGACAGGGAGAACTATGGCTACACCTTC. The variable domain in full, completed from reference TRBV5-1 and TRBJ1-2, reads KAGVTQTPRYLIKTRGQQVTLSCSPISGHRSVSWYQQTPGQGLQFLFEYFSETQRNKGNFPGRFSGRQFSNSRSEMNVSTLELGDSALYLCASSLGDRENYGYTFGSGTRLTVV.

CDR3 residues: CASSMASRGNQPQHF. The CDR3 DNA is TGTGCCAGTAGTATGGCAAGCAGGGGAAATCAGCCCCAGCATTTT. The rearrangement links TRBV19 to TRBJ1-5, with D possibly matching TRBD1 (6 bases). CDR1 and CDR2 from the germline V gene are LNHDA and SQIVND (reference sequence). The CDR3 runs 15 residues. With 3 bases removed from V and 4 bases from J, the gap between germline ends came to 13 bases.

The rearrangement joins TRBV6-1 to TRBJ2-3; a weak D match, TRBD2 (6 bases). The CDR3 is made up of 15 amino acids. Germline lookup yields CDR1 MNHNS and CDR2 SASEGT. Trimming pared 8 bases from V and 0 bases from J, leaving 15 bases between. CDR3 DNA: TGTGCCAGCTTAGGGGCGGGACGTAGCACAGATACGCAGTATTTT. Translated: CASLGAGRSTDTQYF.

This sequence joins TRBV30 and TRBJ1-5; D unresolved. CDR1 and CDR2 from the germline V gene are GTSNPN and SVGIG (reference sequence). The ends were cut back, 2 bases at V and 3 bases at J, with 8 bases in the middle. The CDR3 totals 13 residues. DNA for the CDR3: TGTGCCTGGAGTCCGGGAGACAATCAGCCCCAGCATTTT. Amino acid sequence: CAWSPGDNQPQHF. Together with reference TRBV30 and TRBJ1-5, the CDR3 gives the full variable domain: SQTIHQWPATLVQPVGSPLSLECTVEGTSNPNLYWYRQAAGRGLQLLFYSVGIGQISSEVPQNLSASRPQDRQFILSSKKLLLSDSGFYLCAWSPGDNQPQHFGDGTRLSIL.

This rearrangement joins TRBV11-1 to TRBJ1-1; D gene uncertain. This CDR3 is 14 amino acids long. Trimming cost V 3 bases and J 2 bases, with 10 bases left between them. Per germline, CDR1 SGHAT and CDR2 FQDESV (reference sequence). The CDR3 bases are TGTGCCAGCAGCTTTAATCCGACTAACACTGAAGCTTTCTTT. Translating it yields CASSFNPTNTEAFF.